Listed here is a single T cell receptor (beta chain). The sample originates from a study of CD8 T cells in Susac syndrome. Random hexamers primed reverse transcription of about 0.45 to 1 ug RNA. Each CDR3 protein is one row after TCRdb ran MiXCR on the immunoSEQ multiplex PCR reads. This sample has over 150,000 distinct CDR3 sequences; roughly 92% occur once, and the top ten carry roughly 0.094%. Germline-derived CDR1 and CDR2 are SGHTA and FQGNSA. This CDR3 comprises 13 residues. V was shortened by 1 base and J by 10 bases, with 13 bases between the two germline ends. This receptor was identified in a human donor with multiple sclerosis. The source material was CD4+ T cells from PBMCs. The chain joins TRBV7-2 to TRBJ1-1; the D is unclear. CDR3 loop: CASSLVGPRVAFF. CDR3 DNA sequence: TGTGCCAGCAGCTTAGTAGGACCCCGAGTAGCTTTCTTT.